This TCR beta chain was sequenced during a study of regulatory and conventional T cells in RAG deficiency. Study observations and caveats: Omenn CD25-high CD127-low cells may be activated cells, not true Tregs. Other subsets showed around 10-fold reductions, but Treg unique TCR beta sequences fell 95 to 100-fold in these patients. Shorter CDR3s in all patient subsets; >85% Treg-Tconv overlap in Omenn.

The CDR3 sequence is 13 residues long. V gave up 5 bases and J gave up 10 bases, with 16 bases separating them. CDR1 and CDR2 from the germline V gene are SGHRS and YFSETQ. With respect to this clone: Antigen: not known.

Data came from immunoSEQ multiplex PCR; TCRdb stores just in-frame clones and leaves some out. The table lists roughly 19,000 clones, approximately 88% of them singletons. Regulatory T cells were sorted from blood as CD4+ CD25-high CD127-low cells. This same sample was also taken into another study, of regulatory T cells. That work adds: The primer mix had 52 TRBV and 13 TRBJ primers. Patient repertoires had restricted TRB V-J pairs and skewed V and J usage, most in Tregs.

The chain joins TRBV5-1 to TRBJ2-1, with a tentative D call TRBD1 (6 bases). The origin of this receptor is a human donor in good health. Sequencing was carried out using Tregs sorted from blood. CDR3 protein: CASSLVTGTEQFF. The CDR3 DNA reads TGCGCCAGCAGTTTAGTTACCGGGACAGAGCAGTTCTTC.